This TCR beta chain was observed in a study of T cells in Graves' hyperthyroidism and ophthalmopathy. Overall study findings and caveats: Ophthalmopathy stood apart from stable hyperthyroidism in a 13 V-J model.

RNA transcripts gave rise to amplified TCR beta CDR3 regions. Researchers ran a first-round RT-PCR on the TCR CDR3 using the HTBI primer set. A single record per CDR3 protein comes from TCRdb applying MiXCR to the multiplex PCR reads. The sample consists of hundreds of thousands of distinct CDR3 sequences, roughly a third of them appearing once. Researchers barred patients who had uncontrolled infection, other autoimmune disease, pregnancy or lactation. Clinical symptoms, serum thyroxine, TRAb, thyroid ultrasound and orbital computed tomography informed diagnoses. Fresh peripheral blood, approximately 10 ml, was the source of the PBMCs. The V gene's germline CDR1 is MGHDK and CDR2 SYGVNS. The CDR3 is made up of 17 amino acids. V lost 5 bases and J 8 bases, leaving 25 bases between the germline ends. Comment on this clonotype: Its antigen is undetermined.

This sequence originates from a woman in her thirties or forties with Graves' hyperthyroidism. Specimen: blood. The V and J genes are TRBV25-1 and TRBJ1-3; D not certain. CDR3 sequence (DNA): TGTGCCAGCAGTTCACCCGGACCCAAGGGTCGACGGGACACCATATATTTT. It encodes CASSSPGPKGRRDTIYF.